What follows is one T cell receptor (beta chain) and its context. Its antigen specificity is not known. The library was made by the immunoSEQ multiplex PCR assay. For the multiplex PCR, a mixture combining 60 forward primers for TCR Vbeta segments and 13 reverse primers for TCR Jbeta segments was used. Amplification of the CDR3 region of rearranged TCR beta genes was performed with a multiplex PCR assay on genomic DNA. The Illumina HiSeq System was used to sequence the amplified TCR beta libraries as 87-base-pair reads. The source study handled its data this way. Across the 670 or so repertoires, a later analysis counted roughly 84 million unique TCR beta chains, 8.5 million to 12 million of which were shared by at least two donors. To remove PCR and sequencing errors, raw reads were error-corrected and collapsed into unique sequences using a nearest-neighbor algorithm that merged closely related sequences. V, D and J gene segments were assigned by aligning CDR3 sequences to IMGT reference sequences. Each retained sequence needed at least a six-nucleotide match to both a V gene segment and a J gene segment. Rearrangements were classified as productive when the CDR3 lacked stop codons and remained in frame with V and J, and all other rearrangements were classified as non-productive. Following IMGT convention, CDR3 was defined as the stretch from the second conserved V-encoded cysteine to the conserved J-encoded phenylalanine. The earlier analysis of some 540 of the donors excluded any sequence lacking an unambiguous match to a single V gene segment. In an earlier analysis of almost 600 of the donors, a V segment was called functional when productive rearrangements were above 56.7%, and segregating when the standard deviation between donors exceeded 5%. A statistical classification framework was developed to diagnose cytomegalovirus status using the catalog of TCR beta chain sequences. A later analysis assigned V and J genes by comparing TCR nucleotide sequences with IMGT/GENE-DB human TR gene sequences. In a later analysis, CDR3 sequences and most-parsimonious VDJ recombination scenarios were assigned using the TCRdist pipeline. In a later analysis, each TCR beta chain was defined by its CDR3 amino acid sequence together with its V-gene family, and reads lacking a unique V-gene family were excluded. To address suspected cross-contamination and a sequencing artifact, a later analysis removed 450 to 700 highly shared, low-generation-probability nucleotide sequences. A later analysis calculated a clonal expansion index for each public chain from normalized within-repertoire ranks of inferred template counts. In a later analysis, generation probabilities were computed with a VDJ recombination model fitted to out-of-frame rearrangements, and the resulting probabilities were checked against IGoR. Hypergeometric tests were used in a later analysis to score TCR-TCR, TCR-HLA and TCR-CMV co-occurrence, with a repertoire-size bias correction applied to the TCR pairs. In a later analysis, false discovery rates were estimated by permuting HLA or CMV assignments 20 times. In a later analysis, co-occurring TCRs were grouped with DBSCAN, and TCRdist sequence similarity was added when clustering was performed within HLA-allele-positive subsets. For co-occurrence clustering, repertoires with fewer than 30,000 or more than 120,000 public chains were excluded, along with several repertoires with anomalous nucleotide sharing. TCRdb limited this immuneACCESS table to in-frame rearrangements with V and J called. A share of clones is missing; checked studies link under half to unresolved V genes, and the rest is unexplained. V and J calls and clone size are as listed in that table; D and trimming were resolved from the DNA. The sample's table covers some 39,000 clones. Approximately 6.2% of the sample comes from the top ten.

These data belong to a study of cytomegalovirus exposure and HLA in healthy donors (dated by TCRdb to the late 2010s). Describing the broader study: According to an earlier analysis of 587 of the donors, about 190 million T cells yielded approximately 120 million unique TCR beta sequences and about 280 Gb of sequence data. An early release covering approximately 600 HLA-typed donors comprised approximately 300 gigabases of sequencing data and roughly 86 million unique TCR sequences. The genetic ancestry cluster associated with self-reported Caucasian donors included around 76% of the roughly 400 genotyped donors. The aim of the study was to test whether cataloging public T cell receptors could identify signatures of past pathogen exposure. The study profiled the T cell repertoires of hundreds of subjects by immunosequencing and related them to cytomegalovirus serostatus. Besides the first cohort of approximately 670 subjects, a separate validation cohort made up of over a hundred different subjects was used. The study combined high-throughput TCR immunosequencing, statistical association of individual TCRs with disease status, and machine learning to predict cytomegalovirus infection status. To study patterns of TCR occurrence, a later analysis re-analyzed previously published TCR beta repertoires from hundreds of donors and added high-resolution HLA genotyping. Rather than using new phenotypic data, the later analysis identified candidate immune exposures from TCR beta sequences and from how often those sequences occurred across donors. In an earlier analysis of 500 to 650 of the donors, high-throughput TCR beta sequencing was used to judge whether each TCR beta V gene segment behaved as functional or pseudogenic. Alongside the repertoire data, information on donor age, sex, ethnicity and CMV serostatus was compiled. A later genetic analysis took genome-wide SNP genotypes for about 55% of the 666 donors and used that subset as a discovery cohort. Every discovery cohort repertoire had been produced on one sequencing platform. HLA typing included class I and class II loci at four-digit resolution. Typing coverage varied by locus: roughly 620-640 donors for A, B, C, DRB1 and DQB1; more than 500 for DQA1; some 610 for DPA1; some 470 for DPB1. Roughly 5 DR-DQ haplotypes were handled as single units for association and clustering, since linkage in the cohort was strong. On average, roughly 250,000 unique TCR beta nucleotide sequences were sequenced per donor among 398 genotyped donors of the cohort, with roughly 18% of those sequences being non-productive. General findings and caveats noted by the study authors: Because HLA typing was missing for some donors at each locus, association tests included only the typed subset. In an earlier analysis of some 500 of the donors, most TCR beta V segments were observed in productive rearrangements about 87% or about 30% of the time, broadly matching IMGT annotations. A cluster of highly shared sequence variants was judged likely to be a technical artifact of the sequencing pipeline. Specific HLA alleles were associated with about 17,000 TCR beta sequences at a false discovery rate of 0.05 in a later analysis. The study listed 170 or so TCR beta chains as associated with cytomegalovirus. Most CMV-associated TCR beta chains appeared to be HLA-restricted in a later analysis, and the HLA associations seemed to be driven largely by CMV exposure. The authors suggested that the approach could potentially be extended to other disease states and immunological phenotypes. An association between a missense DCLRE1C variant and V-gene and J-gene trimming of TCR beta chains was found in a later genetic analysis and replicated in an independent cohort. According to a later analysis, parvovirus B19, influenza, CMV and Epstein-Barr virus appeared linked to several top co-occurrence clusters. The cohort was sequenced for TCR beta chains only, and without alpha or paired-chain data the features that could be detected were limited. The only immune exposure information available for the cohort was CMV serostatus. A few of the identified cytomegalovirus-associated TCR beta chains were confirmed in vitro to be specific for cytomegalovirus antigens. Roughly 17 rarely observed V segments, including chromosome 9 orphons, were excluded from the earlier analysis of some 590 of the donors because counts were too low. Compared with equally common non-associated chains, HLA-associated TCR beta chains in a later analysis were more clonally expanded and had lower generation probabilities. Because the 87-base-pair reads could not distinguish some IMGT-functional V segments, including TRBV6-2 and TRBV6-3, those segments were excluded. According to a later analysis, TCR association rates differed among HLA loci, with DRB1 alleles showing the most associated TCRs and HLA-C alleles showing the fewest. Roughly uniform sequencing depth across donors was assumed in presence/absence analyses, although this assumption may not hold. The classifier was reported to diagnose cytomegalovirus status with high specificity and sensitivity in both the original cohort and the validation cohort. Compared with the approximately 710-donor mean, donors in an Asian-associated ancestry cluster had fewer N-insertions in productive TCRs, according to a later genetic analysis. Linkage disequilibrium might explain the correlated functional status among segregating V segments, but an unknown experimental factor could not be excluded. Most TCR sequences were observed very rarely across donors, whereas some public TCRs were present in many individuals. A further reported finding was that TCR beta sequences accurately predicted the HLA-A and HLA-B alleles for most subjects in the first cohort. Strong co-occurrence of HLA alleles, especially DR and DQ, made assigning TCR associations to individual alleles difficult.

In total, 500 to 700 healthy bone marrow donors made up the cohort. Cohort members were all nominally healthy when sampled, although unrecorded immune exposures were likely present. The donor tested CMV seronegative and was one of the 352 seronegative cohort members. A peripheral blood sample was provided by each donor, and peripheral blood mononuclear cells were used for TCR beta sequencing. The Qiagen DNeasy Blood Extraction Kit was used to extract genomic DNA from the blood cell samples. The cysteine opens and the phenylalanine closes a CDR3 of 15 amino acids. This entry keeps only the CDR3 DNA: 45 bases, framed from base 1. At the junction V is shortened by 4 bases and J by 0 bases, with 10 bases in between. The germline V gene specifies SGHTA as CDR1 and FQGNSA as CDR2.

The receptor's source is a man aged 25 to 40 in good health and CMV-seronegative. The rearrangement joined TRBV7-2 to TRBJ1-5, with the D gene too uncertain to name. Sequenced input: PBMCs. The CDR3 sequence is CASSSTGFSNQPQHF. The DNA sequence is as follows: TGTGCCAGCAGCTCAACGGGGTTTAGCAATCAGCCCCAGCATTTT.